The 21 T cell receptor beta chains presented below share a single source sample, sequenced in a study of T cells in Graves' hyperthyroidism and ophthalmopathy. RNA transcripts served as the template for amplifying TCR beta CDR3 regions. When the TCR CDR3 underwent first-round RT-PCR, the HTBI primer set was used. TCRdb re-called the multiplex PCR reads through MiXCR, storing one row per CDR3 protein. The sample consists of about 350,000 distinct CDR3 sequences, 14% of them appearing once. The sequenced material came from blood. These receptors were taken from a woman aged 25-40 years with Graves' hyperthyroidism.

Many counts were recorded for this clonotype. CDR3 loop: CASSKPGVRTEAFF. In nucleotides, the CDR3 is TGTGCCAGCAGCAAACCCGGGGTTAGGACTGAAGCTTTCTTT. The chain joins TRBV27 to TRBJ1-1; no clear D gene. This CDR3 is 14 amino acids long. Per the germline V gene, CDR1 is MNHEY and CDR2 is SMNVEV (reference sequence). The germline V and J ends were trimmed by 6 bases and 5 bases, with 16 bases remaining between them.

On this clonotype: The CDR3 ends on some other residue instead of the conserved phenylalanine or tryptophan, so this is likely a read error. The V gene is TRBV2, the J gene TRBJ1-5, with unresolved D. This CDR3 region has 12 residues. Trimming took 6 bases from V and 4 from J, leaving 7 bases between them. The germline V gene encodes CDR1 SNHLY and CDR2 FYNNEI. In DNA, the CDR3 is TGTGCCAGCAGGAGCACGAATCAGCCCCAGCATCTT. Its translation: CASRSTNQPQHL.

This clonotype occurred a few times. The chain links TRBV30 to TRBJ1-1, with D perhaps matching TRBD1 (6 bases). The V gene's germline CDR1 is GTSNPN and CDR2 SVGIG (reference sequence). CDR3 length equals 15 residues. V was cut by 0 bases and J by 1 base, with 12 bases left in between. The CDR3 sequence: CAWSVPTTGNTEAFF. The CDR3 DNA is TGTGCCTGGAGTGTACCCACGACAGGGAACACTGAAGCTTTCTTT.

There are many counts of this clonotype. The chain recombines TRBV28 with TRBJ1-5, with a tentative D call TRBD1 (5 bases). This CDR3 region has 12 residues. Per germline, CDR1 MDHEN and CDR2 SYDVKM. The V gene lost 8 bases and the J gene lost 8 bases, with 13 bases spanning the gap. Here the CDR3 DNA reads TGTGCCAGCGGTGACCAACAGGAGCCCCAGCATTTT. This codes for CASGDQQEPQHF.

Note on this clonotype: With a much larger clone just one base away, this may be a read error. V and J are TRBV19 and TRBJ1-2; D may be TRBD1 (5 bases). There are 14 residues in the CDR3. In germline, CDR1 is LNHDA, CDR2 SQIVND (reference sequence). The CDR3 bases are TGTGCCAGTAGTCCGACCTACTCAGGGATTGGCTACACTTTC. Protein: CASSPTYSGIGYTF.

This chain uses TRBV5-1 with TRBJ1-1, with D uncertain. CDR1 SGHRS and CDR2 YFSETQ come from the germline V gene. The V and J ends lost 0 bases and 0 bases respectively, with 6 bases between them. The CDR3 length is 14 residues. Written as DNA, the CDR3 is TGCGCCAGCAGCTTGGCCCCGGTGAACACTGAAGCTTTCTTT. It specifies CASSLAPVNTEAFF.

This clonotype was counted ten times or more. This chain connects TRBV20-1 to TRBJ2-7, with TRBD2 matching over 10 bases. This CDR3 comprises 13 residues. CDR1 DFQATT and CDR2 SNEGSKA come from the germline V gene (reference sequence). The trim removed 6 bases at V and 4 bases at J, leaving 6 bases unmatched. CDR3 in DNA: TGCAGTGCGCCACTAGCGGGATCGTACGAGCAGTACTTC. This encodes CSAPLAGSYEQYF.

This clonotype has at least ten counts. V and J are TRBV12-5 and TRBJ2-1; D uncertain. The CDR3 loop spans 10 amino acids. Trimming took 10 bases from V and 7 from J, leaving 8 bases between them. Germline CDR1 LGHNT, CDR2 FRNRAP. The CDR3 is CATKDNEQFF. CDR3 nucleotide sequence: TGTGCTACCAAGGATAATGAGCAGTTCTTC. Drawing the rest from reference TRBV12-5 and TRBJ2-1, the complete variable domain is DARVTQTPRHKVTEMGQEVTMRCQPILGHNTVFWYRQTMMQGLELLAYFRNRAPLDDSGMPKDRFSAEMPDATLATLKIQPSEPRDSAVYFCATKDNEQFFGPGTRLTVL.

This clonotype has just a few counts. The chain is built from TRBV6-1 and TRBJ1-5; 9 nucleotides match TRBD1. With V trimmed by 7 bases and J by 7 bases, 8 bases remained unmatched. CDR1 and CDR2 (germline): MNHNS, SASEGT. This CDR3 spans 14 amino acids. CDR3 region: CASIPTGGWQPQHF. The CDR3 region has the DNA TGTGCCAGCATCCCGACAGGGGGTTGGCAGCCCCAGCATTTT.

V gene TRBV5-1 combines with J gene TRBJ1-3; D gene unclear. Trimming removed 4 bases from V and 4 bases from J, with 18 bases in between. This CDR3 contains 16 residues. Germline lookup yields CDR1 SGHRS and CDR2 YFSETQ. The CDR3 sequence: CASSIYPGGSGNTIYF. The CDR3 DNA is TGCGCCAGCAGCATATATCCAGGCGGATCCGGAAACACCATATATTTT.

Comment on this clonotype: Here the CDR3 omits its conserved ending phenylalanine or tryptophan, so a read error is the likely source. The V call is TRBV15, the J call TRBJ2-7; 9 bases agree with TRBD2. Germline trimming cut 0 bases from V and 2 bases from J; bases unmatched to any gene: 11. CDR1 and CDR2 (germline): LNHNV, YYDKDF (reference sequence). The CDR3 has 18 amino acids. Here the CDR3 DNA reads TGTGCCACCAGCAGAGATTTCCTATGGACTAGCGAGACCTACGAGCAGTACCTC. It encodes CATSRDFLWTSETYEQYL.

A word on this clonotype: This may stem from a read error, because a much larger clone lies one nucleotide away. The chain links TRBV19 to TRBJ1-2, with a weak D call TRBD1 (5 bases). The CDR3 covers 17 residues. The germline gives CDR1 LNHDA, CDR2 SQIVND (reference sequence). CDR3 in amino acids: CASTINRDFKGNYGYTF. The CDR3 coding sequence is TGTGCCAGTACTATAAATCGGGACTTCAAGGGGAACTATGGCTACACCTTC. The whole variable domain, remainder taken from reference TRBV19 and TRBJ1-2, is DGGITQSPKYLFRKEGQNVTLSCEQNLNHDAMYWYRQDPGQGLRLIYYSQIVNDFQKGDIAEGYSVSREKKESFPLTVTSAQKNPTAFYLCASTINRDFKGNYGYTFGSGTRLTVV.

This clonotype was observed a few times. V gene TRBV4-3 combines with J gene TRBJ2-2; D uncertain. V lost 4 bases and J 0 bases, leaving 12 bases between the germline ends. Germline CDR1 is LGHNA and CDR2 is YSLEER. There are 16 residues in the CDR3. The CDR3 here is CASSPQDRPNTGELFF. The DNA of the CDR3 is TGCGCCAGCAGCCCCCAAGATAGGCCGAACACCGGGGAGCTGTTTTTT.

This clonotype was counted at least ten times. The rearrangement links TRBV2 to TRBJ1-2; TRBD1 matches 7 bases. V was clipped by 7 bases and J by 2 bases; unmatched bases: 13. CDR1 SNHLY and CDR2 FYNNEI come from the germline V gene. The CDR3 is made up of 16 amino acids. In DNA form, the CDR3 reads TGTGCCAGCAAAACCCAACCGGGACAGATGAACTATGGCTACACCTTC. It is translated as CASKTQPGQMNYGYTF. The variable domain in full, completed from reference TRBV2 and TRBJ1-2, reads EPEVTQTPSHQVTQMGQEVILRCVPISNHLYFYWYRQILGQKVEFLVSFYNNEISEKSEIFDDQFSVERPDGSNFTLKIRSTKLEDSAMYFCASKTQPGQMNYGYTFGSGTRLTVV.

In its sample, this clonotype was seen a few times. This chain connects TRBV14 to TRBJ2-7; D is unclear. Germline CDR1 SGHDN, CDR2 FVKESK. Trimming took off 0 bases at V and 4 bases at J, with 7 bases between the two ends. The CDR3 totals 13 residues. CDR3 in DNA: TGTGCCAGCAGCCAAGAATGGGGATACGAGCAGTACTTC. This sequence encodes CASSQEWGYEQYF.

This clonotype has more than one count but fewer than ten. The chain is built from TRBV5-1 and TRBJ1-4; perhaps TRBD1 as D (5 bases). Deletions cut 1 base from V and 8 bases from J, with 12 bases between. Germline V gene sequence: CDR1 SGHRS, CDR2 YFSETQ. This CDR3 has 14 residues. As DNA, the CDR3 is TGCGCCAGCAGCTTGATCCAGGGAGGGGAAAAACTGTTTTTT. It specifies CASSLIQGGEKLFF.

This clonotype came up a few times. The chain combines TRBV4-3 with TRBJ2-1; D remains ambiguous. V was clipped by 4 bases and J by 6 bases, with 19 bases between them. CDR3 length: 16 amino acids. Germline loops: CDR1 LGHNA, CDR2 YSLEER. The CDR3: CASSRGHRVRINEQFF. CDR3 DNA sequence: TGCGCCAGCAGCCGCGGTCATAGAGTACGCATCAATGAGCAGTTCTTC.

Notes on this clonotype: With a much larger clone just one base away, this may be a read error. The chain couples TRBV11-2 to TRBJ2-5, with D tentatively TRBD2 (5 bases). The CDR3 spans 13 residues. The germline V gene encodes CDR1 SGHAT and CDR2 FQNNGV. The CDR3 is CASSLEYWETPYF. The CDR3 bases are TGTGCCAGCAGCTTAGAATACTGGGAGACCCCGTACTTC. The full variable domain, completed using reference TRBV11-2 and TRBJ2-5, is EAGVAQSPRYKIIEKRQSVAFWCNPISGHATLYWYQQILGQGPKLLIQFQNNGVVDDSQLPKDRFSAERLKGVDSTLKIQPAKLEDSAVYLCASSLEYWETPYFGPGTRLLVL.

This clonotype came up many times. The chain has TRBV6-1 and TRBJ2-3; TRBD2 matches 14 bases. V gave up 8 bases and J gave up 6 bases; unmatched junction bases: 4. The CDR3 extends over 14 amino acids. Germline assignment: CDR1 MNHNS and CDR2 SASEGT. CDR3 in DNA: TGTGCCAGCCCGGGGACTAGCGGGAGCGATACGCAGTATTTT. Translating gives CASPGTSGSDTQYF.

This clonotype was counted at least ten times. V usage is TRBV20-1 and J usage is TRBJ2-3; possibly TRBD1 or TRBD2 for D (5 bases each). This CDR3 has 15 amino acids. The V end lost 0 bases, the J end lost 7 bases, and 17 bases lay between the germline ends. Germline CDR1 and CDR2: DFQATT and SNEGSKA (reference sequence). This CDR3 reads CSARDMGVSSYTQYF. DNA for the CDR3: TGCAGTGCTAGAGATATGGGGGTCAGCTCCTATACGCAGTATTTT.

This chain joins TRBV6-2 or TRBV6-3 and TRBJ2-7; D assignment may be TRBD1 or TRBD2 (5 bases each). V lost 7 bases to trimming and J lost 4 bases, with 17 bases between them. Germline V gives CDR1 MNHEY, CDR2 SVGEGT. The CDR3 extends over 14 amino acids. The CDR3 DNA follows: TGTGCCAGCAAAGGGACCTTGGGGGATTACGAGCAGTACTTC. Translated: CASKGTLGDYEQYF.